This TCR beta chain was profiled in a study of technical replicates of blood from a handful of donors. Measured with immunoSEQ multiplex PCR; TCRdb has only the in-frame clones, and not every one. This sample has about 76,000 clones; under 95% occur once, and the top ten carry about 0.38%. The CDR3 is 13 residues long. Trimming removed 7 bases from V and 1 base from J; junction bases left unmatched: 2. The germline gives CDR1 LNHDA, CDR2 SQIVND (reference sequence). The chain has TRBV19 and TRBJ1-2, with TRBD1 identical over 8 bases. The source is a human donor in good health. The sample taken for sequencing was T cells isolated from PBMCs. The CDR3 here is CASTGGLNYGYTF. CDR3 nucleotides: TGTGCCAGTACAGGGGGCCTTAACTATGGCTACACCTTC.